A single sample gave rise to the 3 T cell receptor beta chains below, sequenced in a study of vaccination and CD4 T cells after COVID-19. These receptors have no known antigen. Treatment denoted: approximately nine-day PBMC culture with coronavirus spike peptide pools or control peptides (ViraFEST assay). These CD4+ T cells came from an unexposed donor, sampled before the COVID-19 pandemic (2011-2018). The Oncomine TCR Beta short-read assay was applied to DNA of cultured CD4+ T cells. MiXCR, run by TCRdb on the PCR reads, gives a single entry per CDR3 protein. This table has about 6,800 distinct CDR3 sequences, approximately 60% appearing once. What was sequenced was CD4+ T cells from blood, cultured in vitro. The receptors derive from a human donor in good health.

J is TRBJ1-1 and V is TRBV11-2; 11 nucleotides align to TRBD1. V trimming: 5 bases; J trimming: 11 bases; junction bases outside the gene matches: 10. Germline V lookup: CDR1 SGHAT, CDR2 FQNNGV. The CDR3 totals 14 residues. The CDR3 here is CASSRIRDRGNAFF. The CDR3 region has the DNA TGTGCCAGCAGCCGTATCCGGGACAGGGGGAATGCTTTCTTT.

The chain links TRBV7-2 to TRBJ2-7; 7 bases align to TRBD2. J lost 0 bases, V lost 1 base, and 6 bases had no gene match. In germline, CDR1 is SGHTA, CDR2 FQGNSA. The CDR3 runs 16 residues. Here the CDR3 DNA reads TGTGCCAGCAGCTTAGGCTCCGGGGGGAGCTCCTACGAGCAGTACTTC. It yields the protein CASSLGSGGSSYEQYF.

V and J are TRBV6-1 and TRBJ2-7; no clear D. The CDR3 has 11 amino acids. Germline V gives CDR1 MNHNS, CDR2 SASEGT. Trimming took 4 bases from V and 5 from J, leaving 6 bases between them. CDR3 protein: CASSVNHEQYF. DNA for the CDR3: TGTGCCAGCAGTGTGAACCACGAGCAGTACTTC.